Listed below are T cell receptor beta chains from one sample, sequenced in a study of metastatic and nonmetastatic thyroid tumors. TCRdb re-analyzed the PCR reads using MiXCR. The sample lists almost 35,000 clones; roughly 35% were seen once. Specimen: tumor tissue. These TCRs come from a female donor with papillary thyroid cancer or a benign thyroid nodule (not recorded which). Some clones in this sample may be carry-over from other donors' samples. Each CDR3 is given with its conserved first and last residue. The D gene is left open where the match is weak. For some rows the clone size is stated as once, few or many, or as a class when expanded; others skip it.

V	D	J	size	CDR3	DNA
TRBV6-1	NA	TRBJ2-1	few	CASSEMSGYNEQFF	TGTGCCAGCAGTGAAATGAGTGGGTACAATGAGCAGTTCTTC
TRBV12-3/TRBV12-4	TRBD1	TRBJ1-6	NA	CASSYRGLSGNSPLHF	TGTGCCAGCAGTTACAGGGGGCTGTCGGGTAATTCACCCCTCCACTTT
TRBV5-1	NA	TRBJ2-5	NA	CASGTVGQETQYF	TGCGCCAGCGGGACGGTGGGGCAAGAGACCCAGTACTTC
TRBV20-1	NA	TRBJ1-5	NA	CSAPHRGNQPQHF	TGCAGTGCTCCCCATCGGGGAAATCAGCCCCAGCATTTT
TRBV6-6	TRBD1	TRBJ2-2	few	CASSSSGTGDTGELFF	TGTGCCAGCAGTTCCTCCGGGACAGGGGACACCGGGGAGCTGTTTTTT
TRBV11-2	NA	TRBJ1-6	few	CASSLVIVTSPLHF	TGTGCCAGCAGCTTAGTAATAGTGACTTCACCCCTCCACTTT
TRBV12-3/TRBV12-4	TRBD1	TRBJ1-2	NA	CASRSTGTGNYGYTF	TGTGCCAGCAGGTCCACCGGGACAGGGAACTATGGCTACACCTTC
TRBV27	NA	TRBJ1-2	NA	CASSLGPLTEGYTF	TGTGCCAGCAGTTTAGGCCCCCTAACAGAAGGCTACACCTTC
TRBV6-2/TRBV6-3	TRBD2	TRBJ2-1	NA	CASSKRIAGGYNEQFF	TGTGCCAGCAGTAAACGAATAGCGGGAGGCTACAATGAGCAGTTCTTC
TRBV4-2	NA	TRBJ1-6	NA	CASSQDSGAASNSPLHF	TGTGCCAGCAGCCAAGATTCTGGTGCGGCCAGTAATTCACCCCTCCACTTT
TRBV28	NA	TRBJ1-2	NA	CASSFFNYGYTF	TGTGCCAGCAGTTTTTTTAACTATGGCTACACCTTC
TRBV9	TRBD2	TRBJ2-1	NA	CASSAASGGYNEQFF	TGTGCCAGCAGCGCCGCTAGCGGGGGGTACAATGAGCAGTTCTTC
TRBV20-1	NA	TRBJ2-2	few	CSARVGGNTGELFF	TGCAGTGCAAGAGTTGGGGGGAACACCGGGGAGCTGTTTTTT
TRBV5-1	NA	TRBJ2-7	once	CASSFSAGYSYEQYF	TGCGCCAGCAGCTTCTCAGCCGGTTACTCCTACGAGCAGTACTTC
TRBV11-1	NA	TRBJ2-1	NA	CASSLLTDSWSNEQFF	TGTGCCAGCAGCTTACTTACGGACAGTTGGAGCAATGAGCAGTTCTTC
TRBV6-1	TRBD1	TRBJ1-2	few	CASKGTGAANYGYTF	TGTGCCAGCAAAGGAACAGGGGCTGCCAACTATGGCTACACCTTC
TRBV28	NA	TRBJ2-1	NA	CASSTLRRGLGGNEQFF	TGTGCCAGCTCTACGCTTCGACGGGGTCTTGGGGGCAATGAGCAGTTCTTC
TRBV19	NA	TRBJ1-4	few	CASSPRGGFNEKLFF	TGTGCCAGTAGCCCCCGGGGGGGTTTTAATGAAAAACTGTTTTTT
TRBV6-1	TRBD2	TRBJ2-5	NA	CASSRRLAGEETQYF	TGTGCCAGCTCACGCCGGCTAGCGGGGGAAGAGACCCAGTACTTC
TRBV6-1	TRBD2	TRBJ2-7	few	CASKGTSGSYEQYF	TGTGCCAGCAAAGGGACTAGCGGTTCCTACGAGCAGTACTTC
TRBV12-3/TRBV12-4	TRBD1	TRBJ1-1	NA	CASRTGGNTEAFF	TGTGCCAGCAGGACAGGGGGCAACACTGAAGCTTTCTTT
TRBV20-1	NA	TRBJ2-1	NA	CSARDSSGANYNEQFF	TGCAGTGCTAGAGATTCCAGCGGAGCCAACTACAATGAGCAGTTCTTC
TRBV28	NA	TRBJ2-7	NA	CATGAGTNEQYF	TGTGCCACCGGCGCGGGTACCAACGAGCAGTACTTC
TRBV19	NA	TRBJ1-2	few	CASSRGILSYTF	TGTGCCAGTAGTAGAGGGATCTTGAGCTACACCTTC
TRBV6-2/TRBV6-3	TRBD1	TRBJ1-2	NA	CASSYGQGVDGYTF	TGTGCCAGCAGTTACGGACAGGGGGTGGATGGCTACACCTTC
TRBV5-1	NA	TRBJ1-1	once	CASSAQGNTEAFF	TGCGCCAGCAGCGCACAGGGGAACACTGAAGCTTTCTTT
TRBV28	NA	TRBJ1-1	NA	CASSSHQNTEAFF	TGTGCCAGCAGTTCCCACCAGAACACTGAAGCTTTCTTT
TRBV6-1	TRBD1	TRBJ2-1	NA	CASSNPGTGGYNEQFF	TGTGCCAGCTCAAACCCCGGGACAGGGGGGTACAATGAGCAGTTCTTC
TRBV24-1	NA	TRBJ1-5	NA	CATSGTEGGNQPQHF	TGTGCCACCAGTGGCACAGAGGGAGGGAACCAGCCCCAGCATTTT
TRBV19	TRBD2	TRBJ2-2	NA	CASRRTSGIHTGELFF	TGTGCCAGTAGAAGGACTAGCGGGATCCACACCGGGGAGCTGTTTTTT
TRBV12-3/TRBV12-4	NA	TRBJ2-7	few	CASSPRAIHEQYF	TGTGCCAGCAGTCCCCGAGCCATCCACGAGCAGTACTTC
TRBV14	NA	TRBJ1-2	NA	CASSPSVWDAYGYTF	TGTGCCAGCAGCCCATCCGTGTGGGATGCCTATGGCTACACCTTC
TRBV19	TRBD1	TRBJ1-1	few	CASSIGTVNTEAFF	TGTGCCAGTAGTATTGGGACAGTGAACACTGAAGCTTTCTTT
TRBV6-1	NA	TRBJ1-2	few	CASSENGGSGYTF	TGTGCCAGCAGTGAAAATGGGGGATCCGGCTACACCTTC
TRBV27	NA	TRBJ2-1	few	CASISTRGQGEVNEQFF	TGTGCCAGCATTTCTACCCGAGGGCAGGGGGAGGTCAATGAGCAGTTCTTC